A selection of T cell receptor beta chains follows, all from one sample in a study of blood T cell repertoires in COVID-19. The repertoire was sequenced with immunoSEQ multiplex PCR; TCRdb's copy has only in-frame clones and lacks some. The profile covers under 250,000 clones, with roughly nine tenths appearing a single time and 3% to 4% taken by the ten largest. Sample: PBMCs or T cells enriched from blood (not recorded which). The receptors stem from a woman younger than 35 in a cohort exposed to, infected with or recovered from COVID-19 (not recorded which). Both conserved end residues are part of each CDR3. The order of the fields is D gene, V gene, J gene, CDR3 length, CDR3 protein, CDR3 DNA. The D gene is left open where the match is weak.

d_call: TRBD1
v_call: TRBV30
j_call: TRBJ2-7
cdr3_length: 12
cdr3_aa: CAWGQGLYEQYF
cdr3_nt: TGTGCCTGGGGACAGGGGCTTTACGAGCAGTACTTC

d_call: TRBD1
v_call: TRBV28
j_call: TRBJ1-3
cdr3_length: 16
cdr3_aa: CASSFFGQGAGNTIYF
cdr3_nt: TGTGCCAGCAGTTTTTTCGGACAGGGCGCTGGAAACACCATATATTTT

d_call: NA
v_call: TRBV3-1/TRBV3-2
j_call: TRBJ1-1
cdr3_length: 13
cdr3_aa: CASNVRPGMAAFF
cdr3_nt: TGTGCCAGCAACGTGAGGCCTGGCATGGCGGCTTTCTTT

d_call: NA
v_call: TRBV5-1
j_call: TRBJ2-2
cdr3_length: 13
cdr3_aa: CASSQGGTGELFF
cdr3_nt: TGCGCCAGCAGCCAAGGAGGGACCGGGGAGCTGTTTTTT

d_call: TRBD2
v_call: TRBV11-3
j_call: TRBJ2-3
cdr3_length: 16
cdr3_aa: CASSLMGGRATDTQYF
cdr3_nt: TGTGCCAGCAGCTTAATGGGCGGGAGGGCAACAGATACGCAGTATTTT

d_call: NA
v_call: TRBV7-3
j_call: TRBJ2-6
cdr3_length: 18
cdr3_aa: CASSLKAGYLSGANVLTF
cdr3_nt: TGTGCCAGCAGCTTAAAAGCAGGATACCTCTCTGGGGCCAACGTCCTGACTTTC

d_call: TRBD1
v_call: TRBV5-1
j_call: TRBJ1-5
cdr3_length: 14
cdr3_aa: CASRSGTGDQPQHF
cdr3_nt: TGCGCCAGCAGGTCCGGGACAGGGGATCAGCCCCAGCATTTT

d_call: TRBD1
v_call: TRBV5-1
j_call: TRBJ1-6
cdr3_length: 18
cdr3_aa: CASSLDFAGGSYNSPLHF
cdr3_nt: TGCGCCAGCAGCTTGGACTTTGCAGGGGGCTCCTATAATTCACCCCTCCACTTT

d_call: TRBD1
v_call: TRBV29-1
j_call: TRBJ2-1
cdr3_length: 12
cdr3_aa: CSVGTGDGEQFF
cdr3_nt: TGCAGCGTTGGGACAGGGGACGGTGAGCAGTTCTTC

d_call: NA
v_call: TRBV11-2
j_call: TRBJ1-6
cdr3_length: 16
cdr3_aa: CASSSRSEGAGSPLHF
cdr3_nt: TGTGCCAGCAGCTCGCGCAGTGAAGGGGCAGGATCACCCCTCCACTTT